The clone carrying this TCR beta chain occurred many times. These data come from a study of blood T cell repertoires in COVID-19. As for the study in general: The United States, Italy and Spain supplied acute and convalescent COVID-19 samples. PBMCs, B-cell-depleted T cells, or T cells provided the cDNA or gDNA that made up the material.

In the original processing: Reference gene primers were amplified, and this amplification served to estimate nucleated cell counts. TCRdb's copy holds only in-frame clones and misses some; the assay was immunoSEQ multiplex PCR. V, J and clone size derive from that table, while D and trimming were established from the DNA sequence. The sample shows fewer than 200,000 clones, 75% to 80% of them seen only once. This receptor was obtained from a woman in her 70s with acute or convalescent COVID-19. Sequenced input: peripheral blood.

CDR3 DNA sequence: TGTGCCAGCAGTCCCTCCCGAAAGGGGCAAGAGCAGTACTTC. Translation gives CASSPSRKGQEQYF. The chain combines TRBV6-2 or TRBV6-3 with TRBJ2-7, with a weak D call TRBD1 (5 bases). The CDR3 runs 14 residues. Germline CDR1 and CDR2: MNHEY and SVGEGT. V dropped 5 bases and J dropped 7 bases, with 18 bases sitting between them.